The rows below give T cell receptor beta chains drawn from one sample of a study of T cell responses to AZD1222 COVID-19 vaccine. The assay was immunoSEQ multiplex PCR, and TCRdb's table has in-frame clones only and misses some. This sample has 150,000 or so clones, with 85% to 95% found just once. The material was peripheral blood, obtained 28 days after the second AZD1222 dose. These receptors were obtained from an adult who received the AZD1222 COVID-19 vaccine. The CDR3 runs from the conserved cysteine through the conserved F or W. The order of the fields is clone size, D gene, V gene, J gene, CDR3 protein, CDR3 DNA. D genes are given only for firm matches. Size is stated for part of the rows, as once, few or many counts, or as a class when the clone is expanded.

clone_size: -; d_call: -; v_call: TRBV5-1; j_call: TRBJ2-1; cdr3_aa: CASSLGLAQRDEQFF; cdr3_nt: TGCGCCAGCAGCTTAGGCCTAGCGCAACGGGATGAGCAGTTCTTC
clone_size: few; d_call: TRBD2; v_call: TRBV6-5; j_call: TRBJ2-7; cdr3_aa: CASRVQLAGSYEQYF; cdr3_nt: TGTGCCAGCAGAGTACAGCTAGCGGGATCCTACGAGCAGTACTTC
clone_size: -; d_call: TRBD1; v_call: TRBV19; j_call: TRBJ1-3; cdr3_aa: CASSLPSNRGGNTIYF; cdr3_nt: TGTGCCAGTAGCCTCCCGTCGAACAGGGGTGGAAACACCATATATTTT
clone_size: -; d_call: TRBD2; v_call: TRBV2; j_call: TRBJ2-2; cdr3_aa: CASRVLAGHTGELFF; cdr3_nt: TGTGCCAGCAGGGTACTAGCGGGACACACCGGGGAGCTGTTTTTT
clone_size: -; d_call: -; v_call: TRBV19; j_call: TRBJ1-6; cdr3_aa: CASSKETDNSPLHF; cdr3_nt: TGTGCCAGTAGTAAGGAGACGGATAATTCACCCCTCCACTTT
clone_size: -; d_call: -; v_call: TRBV28; j_call: TRBJ2-7; cdr3_aa: CASSNDRFNYEQYF; cdr3_nt: TGTGCCAGCAGCAACGACAGGTTTAACTACGAGCAGTACTTC
clone_size: -; d_call: -; v_call: TRBV4-3; j_call: TRBJ1-6; cdr3_aa: CASSGGNSPLHF; cdr3_nt: TGCGCCAGCAGCGGGGGGAATTCACCCCTCCACTTT
clone_size: -; d_call: TRBD2; v_call: TRBV7-2; j_call: TRBJ2-1; cdr3_aa: CASSSPGLAGVPEQFF; cdr3_nt: TGTGCCAGCAGCTCTCCGGGACTAGCGGGAGTACCTGAGCAGTTCTTC
clone_size: -; d_call: -; v_call: TRBV29-1; j_call: TRBJ2-1; cdr3_aa: CSVVLGYDEQFF; cdr3_nt: TGCAGCGTTGTTTTAGGGTACGATGAGCAGTTCTTC
clone_size: -; d_call: TRBD1; v_call: TRBV19; j_call: TRBJ1-5; cdr3_aa: CASSIEEGASQPQHF; cdr3_nt: TGTGCCAGTAGTATAGAAGAGGGGGCGAGTCAGCCCCAGCATTTT
clone_size: -; d_call: -; v_call: TRBV9; j_call: TRBJ1-1; cdr3_aa: CASSVTGRGTEAFF; cdr3_nt: TGTGCCAGCAGCGTAACAGGGCGGGGGACTGAAGCTTTCTTT
clone_size: -; d_call: -; v_call: TRBV24-1; j_call: TRBJ1-1; cdr3_aa: CATRDVNTEAFF; cdr3_nt: TGTGCCACCCGGGACGTAAACACTGAAGCTTTCTTT
clone_size: -; d_call: -; v_call: TRBV7-2; j_call: TRBJ1-4; cdr3_aa: CASSPLTGAGEKLFF; cdr3_nt: TGTGCCAGCAGCCCCTTGACAGGAGCCGGTGAAAAACTGTTTTTT
clone_size: -; d_call: TRBD2; v_call: TRBV19; j_call: TRBJ2-1; cdr3_aa: CASKARGSNDEQFF; cdr3_nt: TGTGCCAGTAAGGCCCGCGGGAGTAACGATGAGCAGTTCTTC
clone_size: -; d_call: -; v_call: TRBV9; j_call: TRBJ1-3; cdr3_aa: CASSVTWDRSGNTIYF; cdr3_nt: TGTGCCAGCAGCGTAACCTGGGATCGCTCTGGAAACACCATATATTTT
clone_size: -; d_call: -; v_call: TRBV4-1; j_call: TRBJ2-3; cdr3_aa: CASSQGSQSSATSTDTQYF; cdr3_nt: TGCGCCAGCAGCCAAGGGAGTCAGTCTAGCGCAACAAGCACAGATACGCAGTATTTT
clone_size: -; d_call: TRBD1; v_call: TRBV6-1; j_call: TRBJ1-1; cdr3_aa: CASSEATGFEAFF; cdr3_nt: TGTGCCAGCAGTGAAGCGACAGGGTTCGAAGCTTTCTTT
clone_size: -; d_call: TRBD1; v_call: TRBV6-2/TRBV6-3; j_call: TRBJ2-5; cdr3_aa: CASSYHRDRGHQETQYF; cdr3_nt: TGTGCCAGCAGTTATCACCGGGACAGGGGCCACCAAGAGACCCAGTACTTC
clone_size: -; d_call: -; v_call: TRBV19; j_call: TRBJ1-5; cdr3_aa: CASSLVRRGTGNQPQHF; cdr3_nt: TGTGCCAGTAGTCTCGTCCGGCGGGGCACCGGCAATCAGCCCCAGCATTTT
clone_size: few; d_call: TRBD1; v_call: TRBV19; j_call: TRBJ1-5; cdr3_aa: CASSHRDSFSQPQHF; cdr3_nt: TGTGCCAGTAGTCACAGGGACAGTTTCAGTCAGCCCCAGCATTTT
clone_size: -; d_call: -; v_call: TRBV3-1/TRBV3-2; j_call: TRBJ1-3; cdr3_aa: CASSSRLSSGNTIYF; cdr3_nt: TGTGCCAGCAGCTCCCGTCTGAGCTCTGGAAACACCATATATTTT
clone_size: -; d_call: TRBD1; v_call: TRBV6-6; j_call: TRBJ2-1; cdr3_aa: CASSSGTGVRNEQFF; cdr3_nt: TGTGCCAGCAGTTCCGGGACAGGGGTCAGGAATGAGCAGTTCTTC
clone_size: -; d_call: -; v_call: TRBV12-5; j_call: TRBJ1-3; cdr3_aa: CASGLGTPDSGNTIYF; cdr3_nt: TGTGCTAGTGGTTTAGGGACGCCCGACTCTGGAAACACCATATATTTT
clone_size: -; d_call: -; v_call: TRBV6-5; j_call: TRBJ1-1; cdr3_aa: CASQRLQEAFF; cdr3_nt: TGTGCCAGCCAGAGGTTGCAGGAAGCTTTCTTT
clone_size: few; d_call: TRBD2; v_call: TRBV19; j_call: TRBJ2-7; cdr3_aa: CASNYGTSSHEQYF; cdr3_nt: TGTGCCAGTAATTATGGGACTAGTTCCCACGAGCAGTACTTC
clone_size: -; d_call: -; v_call: TRBV4-1; j_call: TRBJ1-1; cdr3_aa: CASSQEQGWTTEAFF; cdr3_nt: TGCGCCAGCAGCCAAGAGCAGGGGTGGACCACTGAAGCTTTCTTT
clone_size: -; d_call: -; v_call: TRBV6-5; j_call: TRBJ2-7; cdr3_aa: CASSYSRPPYEQYF; cdr3_nt: TGTGCCAGCAGTTACTCGCGGCCTCCCTACGAGCAGTACTTC
clone_size: -; d_call: TRBD1; v_call: TRBV28; j_call: TRBJ1-1; cdr3_aa: CASSLISGQGASEPEAFF; cdr3_nt: TGTGCCAGCAGTTTAATAAGTGGACAGGGGGCGTCGGAACCTGAAGCTTTCTTT
clone_size: -; d_call: -; v_call: TRBV2; j_call: TRBJ1-2; cdr3_aa: CASSELVPTLTDGYTF; cdr3_nt: TGTGCCAGCAGTGAACTGGTCCCGACACTTACGGATGGCTACACCTTC
clone_size: -; d_call: -; v_call: TRBV9; j_call: TRBJ2-5; cdr3_aa: CASSVEVGKETQYF; cdr3_nt: TGTGCCAGCAGCGTAGAGGTGGGGAAAGAGACCCAGTACTTC
clone_size: -; d_call: -; v_call: TRBV19; j_call: TRBJ2-3; cdr3_aa: CASSIAGGSPATDTQYF; cdr3_nt: TGTGCCAGTAGTATAGCTGGCGGCTCCCCGGCGACAGATACGCAGTATTTT
clone_size: -; d_call: TRBD2; v_call: TRBV28; j_call: TRBJ2-7; cdr3_aa: CASRSGRESYEQYF; cdr3_nt: TGTGCCAGCCGTAGCGGGAGAGAATCCTACGAGCAGTACTTC
clone_size: -; d_call: TRBD1; v_call: TRBV5-4; j_call: TRBJ2-7; cdr3_aa: CASSSSGTGAYEQYF; cdr3_nt: TGTGCCAGCAGCTCATCCGGGACAGGAGCTTACGAGCAGTACTTC
clone_size: -; d_call: -; v_call: TRBV6-1; j_call: TRBJ2-3; cdr3_aa: CASSGLRDTQYF; cdr3_nt: TGTGCCAGCAGTGGACTCCGAGATACGCAGTATTTT
clone_size: -; d_call: -; v_call: TRBV5-6; j_call: TRBJ1-1; cdr3_aa: CASFLRFTEAFF; cdr3_nt: TGTGCCAGCTTTCTCCGCTTTACTGAAGCTTTCTTT
clone_size: -; d_call: -; v_call: TRBV15; j_call: TRBJ1-4; cdr3_aa: CATSPESEKLFF; cdr3_nt: TGTGCCACCAGCCCCGAGAGTGAAAAACTGTTTTTT
clone_size: -; d_call: TRBD2; v_call: TRBV7-3; j_call: TRBJ2-5; cdr3_aa: CASSLEGTSEETQYF; cdr3_nt: TGTGCCAGCAGCTTAGAAGGGACTAGCGAAGAGACCCAGTACTTC
clone_size: few; d_call: -; v_call: TRBV18; j_call: TRBJ2-1; cdr3_aa: CASSPSQEQFF; cdr3_nt: TGTGCCAGCTCACCGTCGCAAGAGCAGTTCTTC
clone_size: -; d_call: -; v_call: TRBV19; j_call: TRBJ1-5; cdr3_aa: CASTSAGINQPQHF; cdr3_nt: TGTGCCAGTACCTCGGCTGGAATCAATCAGCCCCAGCATTTT
clone_size: -; d_call: -; v_call: TRBV6-2/TRBV6-3; j_call: TRBJ2-7; cdr3_aa: CASSYASLDYEQYF; cdr3_nt: TGTGCCAGCAGTTACGCTAGTCTCGACTACGAGCAGTACTTC
clone_size: -; d_call: TRBD1; v_call: TRBV5-6; j_call: TRBJ2-2; cdr3_aa: CASSFPGQGAGGELFF; cdr3_nt: TGTGCCAGCAGCTTCCCGGGACAGGGGGCAGGCGGGGAGCTGTTTTTT
clone_size: -; d_call: TRBD1; v_call: TRBV2; j_call: TRBJ1-2; cdr3_aa: CASSEQGADYGYTF; cdr3_nt: TGTGCCAGCAGTGAACAGGGGGCTGACTATGGCTACACCTTC
clone_size: few; d_call: -; v_call: TRBV7-4; j_call: TRBJ2-7; cdr3_aa: CASSLKPRDSSDEQYF; cdr3_nt: TGTGCCAGCAGCTTGAAACCCCGGGACTCTTCTGACGAGCAGTACTTC
clone_size: -; d_call: -; v_call: TRBV7-3; j_call: TRBJ2-2; cdr3_aa: CASSLTSRGTGELFF; cdr3_nt: TGTGCCAGCAGCTTAACTAGTAGAGGTACCGGGGAGCTGTTTTTT
clone_size: -; d_call: -; v_call: TRBV5-1; j_call: TRBJ2-1; cdr3_aa: CASSWDLYNEQFF; cdr3_nt: TGCGCCAGCTCCTGGGACCTATACAATGAGCAGTTCTTC
clone_size: once; d_call: TRBD1; v_call: TRBV11-3; j_call: TRBJ1-1; cdr3_aa: CASSLSGGAEAFF; cdr3_nt: TGTGCCAGCAGCTTATCAGGGGGCGCCGAGGCTTTCTTT
clone_size: -; d_call: TRBD1; v_call: TRBV5-4; j_call: TRBJ2-7; cdr3_aa: CASSPYKPGTGFSYEQYF; cdr3_nt: TGTGCCAGCAGCCCCTACAAACCCGGGACAGGATTTTCCTACGAGCAGTACTTC
clone_size: once; d_call: TRBD1; v_call: TRBV6-6; j_call: TRBJ1-6; cdr3_aa: CASSPIRRQGRNSPLHF; cdr3_nt: TGTGCCAGCAGTCCGATCCGTCGACAGGGCCGAAATTCACCCCTCCACTTT
clone_size: -; d_call: TRBD2; v_call: TRBV7-3; j_call: TRBJ2-7; cdr3_aa: CASSLIPGLAVPGGEQYF; cdr3_nt: TGTGCCAGCAGCTTAATCCCGGGACTAGCGGTCCCGGGGGGGGAGCAGTACTTC
clone_size: -; d_call: -; v_call: TRBV16; j_call: TRBJ2-3; cdr3_aa: CASSQSGLQGRDGGRSDTQYF; cdr3_nt: TGTGCCAGCAGCCAATCCGGCCTACAGGGAAGAGACGGGGGGCGGTCAGATACGCAGTATTTT
clone_size: -; d_call: -; v_call: TRBV27; j_call: TRBJ2-5; cdr3_aa: CASSLWGIEETQYF; cdr3_nt: TGTGCCAGCAGTTTATGGGGTATCGAAGAGACCCAGTACTTC
clone_size: once; d_call: TRBD1; v_call: TRBV5-1; j_call: TRBJ1-1; cdr3_aa: CASSSRGHAEAFF; cdr3_nt: TGCGCCAGCAGTTCGAGGGGGCACGCTGAAGCTTTCTTT
clone_size: -; d_call: -; v_call: TRBV6-5; j_call: TRBJ1-6; cdr3_aa: CASSLLFSGSPLHF; cdr3_nt: TGTGCCAGCAGTTTACTCTTTTCGGGTTCACCCCTCCACTTT
clone_size: -; d_call: -; v_call: TRBV6-5; j_call: TRBJ2-1; cdr3_aa: CASIKTIDEQFF; cdr3_nt: TGTGCCAGCATCAAAACGATCGATGAGCAGTTCTTC
clone_size: -; d_call: -; v_call: TRBV4-2; j_call: TRBJ1-3; cdr3_aa: CASSQAGTLGNTIYF; cdr3_nt: TGTGCCAGCAGCCAGGCCGGGACACTTGGAAACACCATATATTTT
clone_size: -; d_call: TRBD1; v_call: TRBV28; j_call: TRBJ1-2; cdr3_aa: CASSFRDRGYGYTF; cdr3_nt: TGTGCCAGCAGCTTCCGGGACAGAGGCTATGGCTACACCTTC
clone_size: once; d_call: TRBD1; v_call: TRBV29-1; j_call: TRBJ2-7; cdr3_aa: CSVEGPGGSEQYF; cdr3_nt: TGCAGCGTTGAAGGCCCAGGGGGATCCGAGCAGTACTTC